A selection of T cell receptor beta chains follows, all from one sample in a study of T cell repertoires in cytomegalovirus infection. Which antigens these TCRs recognize remains unknown. TCRdb re-analysed the reads in MiXCR, keeping a single row per CDR3 protein. The table lists about 130,000 distinct CDR3 sequences, around 25% of them singletons. The sample taken for sequencing was PBMCs, sequenced either directly or after in vitro stimulation (not recorded which). These TCRs come from a human donor in good health (CMV status not recorded). Some clones in this sample may be carry-over from other donors' samples. CDR3s include the opening cysteine and the closing phenylalanine or tryptophan. The order of the fields is D gene, clone size, J gene, V gene, CDR3 protein, CDR3 DNA. D genes are given only for firm matches. Part of the rows lack a size; the others show once, few, many or a class for expanded clones.

- | - | TRBJ2-7 | TRBV7-9 | CASSLNLYEQYF | TGTGCCAGCAGCTTAAATCTCTACGAGCAGTACTTC
TRBD2 | few | TRBJ2-1 | TRBV24-1 | CATSDRIAGEQFF | TGTGCCACCAGTGATAGAATAGCGGGAGAGCAGTTCTTC
- | - | TRBJ2-5 | TRBV12-3/TRBV12-4 | CASSARGPRETQYF | TGTGCCAGCAGTGCCCGTGGGCCTCGGGAGACCCAGTACTTC
- | - | TRBJ2-7 | TRBV27 | CASSQIGSYEQYF | TGTGCCAGCAGCCAGATTGGCTCCTACGAGCAGTACTTC
TRBD2 | many | TRBJ2-5 | TRBV7-2 | CASSSRLAGAAGKETQYF | TGTGCCAGCAGCTCCCGGCTAGCGGGAGCCGCCGGGAAAGAGACCCAGTACTTC
TRBD2 | - | TRBJ2-3 | TRBV15 | CATWGGNTDTQYF | TGTGCCACCTGGGGGGGGAACACAGATACGCAGTATTTT
- | - | TRBJ2-1 | TRBV12-3/TRBV12-4 | CASSLGQARNEQFF | TGTGCCAGCAGTTTGGGCCAAGCGAGGAATGAGCAGTTCTTC
TRBD1 | few | TRBJ1-5 | TRBV7-2 | CASSRDRDQPQHF | TGTGCCAGCAGCCGGGACAGAGATCAGCCCCAGCATTTT
- | many | TRBJ1-4 | TRBV11-2 | CASSSRQVGDEKLFF | TGTGCCAGCAGCTCTCGACAGGTTGGGGATGAAAAACTGTTTTTT
- | few | TRBJ1-3 | TRBV4-3 | CASSQGSGGNTIYF | TGCGCCAGCAGCCAAGGTTCCGGGGGTAACACCATATATTTT
- | - | TRBJ2-1 | TRBV28 | CASFDYQEQFF | TGTGCCAGCTTTGACTATCAGGAGCAGTTCTTC
TRBD2 | many | TRBJ2-5 | TRBV7-2 | CASSLGSGGETQYF | TGTGCCAGCAGCTTAGGGAGCGGGGGGGAGACCCAGTACTTC
- | - | TRBJ1-5 | TRBV11-3 | CASSLVQPQHF | TGTGCCAGCAGCTTAGTTCAGCCCCAGCATTTT
- | many | TRBJ1-1 | TRBV9 | CASSVDSHREAFF | TGTGCCAGCAGCGTAGACAGCCACCGTGAAGCTTTCTTT
- | few | TRBJ2-7 | TRBV2 | CARPRQNYEQYF | TGTGCCCGCCCACGGCAGAACTACGAGCAGTACTTC
- | - | TRBJ1-1 | TRBV7-2 | CTSSFGPENTEAFF | TGTACCAGCAGCTTCGGACCGGAGAACACTGAAGCTTTCTTT
TRBD1 | few | TRBJ2-5 | TRBV20-1 | CSARDRGRETQYF | TGCAGTGCTAGGGACAGGGGCCGGGAGACCCAGTACTTC
TRBD2 | many | TRBJ2-1 | TRBV7-2 | CASRWDYHNNEQFF | TGTGCCAGCAGGTGGGACTACCACAACAATGAGCAGTTCTTC
- | few | TRBJ1-2 | TRBV29-1 | CSVESQGSTYDGYTF | TGCAGCGTTGAATCCCAGGGGTCGACCTATGATGGCTACACCTTC
TRBD1 | many | TRBJ2-7 | TRBV7-2 | CASSHRTGQTSEQYF | TGTGCCAGCAGCCACAGGACAGGACAGACCTCCGAGCAGTACTTC
- | many | TRBJ2-6 | TRBV28 | CASSSNWDAGANVLTF | TGTGCCAGCAGTTCTAACTGGGATGCTGGGGCCAACGTCCTGACTTTC
TRBD1 | - | TRBJ1-2 | TRBV6-5 | CASSPRTGNGYTF | TGTGCCAGCAGTCCCCGGACAGGGAACGGCTACACCTTC
- | few | TRBJ1-2 | TRBV11-2 | CASSLGVNYGYTF | TGTGCCAGCAGCTTAGGGGTGAACTATGGCTACACCTTC
- | - | TRBJ2-7 | TRBV5-5 | CASSLGSRTVNSYEQYF | TGTGCCAGCAGCTTGGGGTCTCGGACAGTCAACTCCTACGAGCAGTACTTC
- | - | TRBJ2-1 | TRBV6-2/TRBV6-3 | CASRSDSYNEQFF | TGTGCCAGCAGGTCGGACTCCTACAATGAGCAGTTCTTC
TRBD1 | - | TRBJ2-4 | TRBV5-1 | CASSLETGGNIQYF | TGCGCCAGCAGCTTGGAAACAGGGGGAAACATTCAGTACTTC
TRBD1 | few | TRBJ1-5 | TRBV12-3/TRBV12-4 | CATTSQGAYGQPQHF | TGTGCCACAACATCACAGGGGGCGTACGGTCAGCCCCAGCATTTT
- | few | TRBJ2-2 | TRBV7-6 | CASRATGNTGELFF | TGTGCCAGCAGAGCGACAGGAAACACCGGGGAGCTGTTTTTT
TRBD1 | - | TRBJ2-3 | TRBV20-1 | CSVRSGTGTDTQYF | TGCAGTGTTCGATCCGGGACAGGCACAGATACGCAGTATTTT
TRBD1 | many | TRBJ2-4 | TRBV27 | CASSSGQGLAKNIQYF | TGTGCCAGCAGCTCGGGACAGGGGTTAGCCAAAAACATTCAGTACTTC
- | many | TRBJ2-1 | TRBV12-5 | CASHGSYNEQFF | TGTGCTAGTCATGGCTCCTACAATGAGCAGTTCTTC
- | - | TRBJ2-3 | TRBV7-8 | CASRGGQRADTQYF | TGTGCCAGCAGGGGGGGCCAGCGGGCAGATACGCAGTATTTT
TRBD2 | - | TRBJ2-1 | TRBV4-1 | CASSQTSGKYNEQFF | TGCGCCAGCAGCCAGACTAGCGGGAAATACAATGAGCAGTTCTTC
- | many | TRBJ2-1 | TRBV7-2 | CASSLELLMTEQFF | TGTGCCAGCAGCTTAGAACTACTAATGACGGAGCAGTTCTTC
- | few | TRBJ2-5 | TRBV7-9 | CARRIRGAWETQYF | TGTGCCAGACGAATCCGGGGCGCTTGGGAGACCCAGTACTTC
TRBD1 | - | TRBJ1-1 | TRBV9 | CASSPQGAESAEAFF | TGTGCCAGCAGCCCCCAGGGGGCTGAGTCCGCTGAAGCTTTCTTT
- | few | TRBJ2-3 | TRBV5-1 | CASSTTKGQDTQYF | TGCGCCAGCAGCACCACTAAAGGTCAAGATACGCAGTATTTT
- | few | TRBJ2-6 | TRBV19 | CASSIEAGRRGANVLTF | TGTGCCAGTAGTATAGAGGCAGGGCGCCGGGGGGCCAACGTCCTGACTTTC
- | - | TRBJ1-2 | TRBV7-2 | CASSPFDRNYGYTF | TGTGCCAGCAGCCCCTTCGACAGGAACTATGGCTACACCTTC
- | many | TRBJ2-3 | TRBV7-2 | CASSFVASTDTQYF | TGTGCCAGCAGCTTTGTCGCTTCCACAGATACGCAGTATTTT
TRBD2 | few | TRBJ2-1 | TRBV4-1 | CASSAGGMLEQFF | TGCGCCAGCAGCGCGGGAGGGATGCTAGAGCAGTTCTTC
TRBD1 | few | TRBJ1-5 | TRBV7-2 | CASSTTGQGRNQPQHF | TGTGCCAGCAGTACAACCGGACAGGGACGAAATCAGCCCCAGCATTTT
TRBD2 | - | TRBJ2-7 | TRBV14 | CASSPRTSGTNYEQYF | TGTGCCAGCAGCCCTCGGACTAGCGGGACTAACTACGAGCAGTACTTC
- | - | TRBJ1-2 | TRBV2 | CASRAGNYGYTF | TGTGCCAGCAGGGCCGGGAACTATGGCTACACCTTC
TRBD2 | - | TRBJ2-2 | TRBV11-2 | CASSLWGGAGELFF | TGTGCCAGCAGCCTATGGGGGGGTGCCGGGGAGCTGTTTTTT
- | - | TRBJ1-2 | TRBV5-1 | CASRHTGSDYGYTF | TGCGCCAGCAGACACACAGGGTCTGACTATGGCTACACCTTC
TRBD2 | few | TRBJ2-5 | TRBV7-2 | CASSPGTRQETQYF | TGTGCCAGCAGCCCCGGGACTAGACAAGAGACCCAGTACTTC
TRBD2 | - | TRBJ2-3 | TRBV12-3/TRBV12-4 | CASSPSGSGDTQYF | TGTGCCAGCAGCCCAAGCGGGAGTGGGGATACGCAGTATTTT
TRBD2 | many | TRBJ2-2 | TRBV7-2 | CASSPGGLAVAGELFF | TGTGCCAGCAGTCCCGGGGGACTAGCGGTCGCCGGGGAGCTGTTTTTT
- | few | TRBJ2-7 | TRBV7-2 | CASSLNSGGSYEQYF | TGTGCCAGCAGCTTAAACTCCGGGGGCTCCTACGAGCAGTACTTC
TRBD1 | - | TRBJ1-2 | TRBV11-2 | CASSTTGAYTF | TGTGCCAGCAGCACAACAGGGGCGTATACCTTC
- | many | TRBJ1-4 | TRBV7-9 | CASSLFTGYPEKLFF | TGTGCCAGCAGCTTATTCACAGGCTATCCCGAAAAACTGTTTTTT
TRBD2 | many | TRBJ2-7 | TRBV7-2 | CASSLVTTSGTHEQYF | TGTGCCAGCAGCTTAGTAACGACTAGCGGGACCCACGAGCAGTACTTC
- | - | TRBJ2-3 | TRBV20-1 | CSASDASIRTDTQYF | TGCAGTGCTAGCGACGCTAGCATCCGGACAGATACGCAGTATTTT
TRBD2 | once | TRBJ2-7 | TRBV19 | CASAGLAGLIGSYEQYF | TGTGCCAGCGCGGGACTAGCGGGACTAATAGGCTCCTACGAGCAGTACTTC
TRBD2 | few | TRBJ2-7 | TRBV5-4 | CASSLVAGASEQYF | TGTGCCAGCAGCTTGGTAGCGGGAGCAAGCGAGCAGTACTTC
- | - | TRBJ1-1 | TRBV12-5 | CASGFLRTEAFF | TGTGCTAGTGGTTTTTTGAGGACTGAAGCTTTCTTT
- | few | TRBJ2-1 | TRBV20-1 | CSARQTQGEQFF | TGCAGTGCTAGACAAACACAGGGTGAGCAGTTCTTC
- | many | TRBJ2-5 | TRBV7-2 | CASSPSGETQYF | TGTGCCAGCAGCCCTAGTGGTGAGACCCAGTACTTC